The 15 T cell receptor beta chains presented below share a single source sample, sequenced in a study of blood T cell repertoires in COVID-19. The repertoire was sequenced with immunoSEQ multiplex PCR; TCRdb's copy has only in-frame clones and lacks some. This table holds about 250,000 clones, roughly nine tenths found once. The sequenced sample consisted of PBMCs or T cells enriched from blood (not recorded which). Receptor source: a woman between 18 and 29 years old who had recovered from COVID-19.

This chain uses TRBV3-1 (or the pseudogene TRBV3-2) with TRBJ1-4; 11 bases align to TRBD1. Trimming removed 0 bases from V and 4 bases from J; junction bases left unmatched: 13. The CDR3 has 20 residues. Germline CDR1 reads LGHDT; CDR2 reads YNNKEL (reference sequence). The CDR3, as DNA: TGTGCCAGCAGCCAAGATGAGCTGGTAGGGACAGGGGGTTTTAATGAAAAACTGTTTTTT. Translating it yields CASSQDELVGTGGFNEKLFF.

This clone was detected only once. The chain employs TRBV4-1 and TRBJ2-3; a weak D match, TRBD2 (7 bases). The V gene's germline CDR1 is MGHRA and CDR2 YSYEKL. The V gene lost 6 bases and the J gene lost 0 bases, with 25 bases spanning the gap. The CDR3 extends over 19 amino acids. CDR3 loop: CASSPVSAGALSSTDTQYF. CDR3 in DNA: TGCGCCAGCAGTCCTGTGTCGGCGGGGGCTCTCTCTAGCACAGATACGCAGTATTTT.

The chain joins TRBV19 to TRBJ1-1; D gene uncertain. V lost 4 bases to trimming and J lost 8 bases, with 11 bases between them. Germline assignment: CDR1 LNHDA and CDR2 SQIVND (reference sequence). The CDR3 extends over 12 amino acids. The CDR3 nucleotides read TGTGCCAGTAGTAGTGGAGGGCCCGAAGCTTTCTTT. Translation gives CASSSGGPEAFF.

This clone was recorded many times. The chain carries TRBV5-1 and TRBJ2-2; D unresolved. The germline V and J ends were trimmed by 0 bases and 0 bases, with 9 bases remaining between them. The germline gives CDR1 SGHRS, CDR2 YFSETQ. The CDR3 covers 16 residues. Here the CDR3 DNA reads TGCGCCAGCAGCTTGGCCGTGGCCTCGAACACCGGGGAGCTGTTTTTT. Protein product: CASSLAVASNTGELFF.

This clone was counted once. The J gene is TRBJ1-2, the V gene TRBV18; TRBD1 agrees at 8 bases. CDR3 length: 17 residues. The germline gives CDR1 KGHSH, CDR2 LQKENI. V was clipped by 6 bases and J by 2 bases; unmatched bases: 14. CDR3 region: CASSPTSTDRGNYGYTF. CDR3 sequence (DNA): TGTGCCAGCTCGCCAACCAGTACCGACAGGGGAAACTATGGCTACACCTTC.

The J gene is TRBJ2-5, the V gene TRBV24-1; 7 positions match TRBD2. CDR1 is KGHDR and CDR2 is SFDVKD in the germline V gene. This CDR3 is built from 15 residues. The V segment lost 3 bases and the J segment 1 base; nucleotides outside the gene matches: 4. Here the CDR3 reads CATSDPPGGQETQYF. CDR3 DNA: TGTGCCACCAGTGATCCACCGGGGGGCCAAGAGACCCAGTACTTC.

V and J are TRBV12-3 or TRBV12-4 and TRBJ1-1, with unresolved D. The V end was cut by 3 bases, the J end by 7 bases, with 6 bases between. This CDR3 has 11 amino acids. The CDR3 DNA reads TGTGCCAGCAGTTTGGGCCTTGAAGCTTTCTTT. Its translation: CASSLGLEAFF.

V is TRBV28 and J is TRBJ1-2, with D unresolved. V lost 8 bases, J lost 0 bases, and 13 bases lay in between. CDR3 size: 14 residues. CDR1 is MDHEN and CDR2 is SYDVKM in the germline V gene. CDR3 residues: CASSKLRTNYGYTF. In DNA, the CDR3 is TGTGCCAGCTCGAAACTTAGAACTAACTATGGCTACACCTTC.

This clone came up once. The gene calls are TRBV3-1 (or the pseudogene TRBV3-2) and TRBJ2-5, with D possibly matching TRBD1 (6 bases). CDR3 size: 15 residues. Trimming took 0 bases from V and 6 from J, leaving 14 bases between them. In germline, CDR1 is LGHDT, CDR2 YNNKEL (reference sequence). The CDR3 protein is CASSQDVGGAKTQYF. The CDR3 nucleotides are TGTGCCAGCAGCCAAGATGTTGGGGGCGCGAAGACCCAGTACTTC.

V gene TRBV19 combines with J gene TRBJ2-4; 7 nucleotides match TRBD1. V shed 6 bases, J shed 8 bases, and the junction held 13 bases outside the gene matches. The CDR3 is 15 residues long. CDR1 LNHDA and CDR2 SQIVND come from the germline V gene (reference sequence). The CDR3 here is CASSVRQGRTHIQYF. The CDR3 DNA reads TGTGCCAGTAGCGTTCGACAGGGTCGGACGCACATTCAGTACTTC.

The chain employs TRBV9 and TRBJ2-2; 9 bases fit TRBD1. CDR3 size: 16 residues. CDR1 is SGDLS and CDR2 is YYNGEE in the germline V gene. Germline trimming cut 4 bases from V and 6 bases from J; bases unmatched to any gene: 10. The CDR3 region is CASSLLDRGGAGELFF. The CDR3 DNA sequence: TGTGCCAGCAGCCTATTGGACAGGGGTGGAGCCGGGGAGCTGTTTTTT.

The chain is built from TRBV19 and TRBJ2-3; D may be TRBD2 (5 bases). V lost 5 bases to trimming and J lost 1 base, with 7 bases between them. The CDR3 contains 13 residues. Germline-derived CDR1 and CDR2 are LNHDA and SQIVND (reference sequence). CDR3 bases: TGTGCCAGTAGTTCGAGGGGCACAGATACGCAGTATTTT. It is translated as CASSSRGTDTQYF.

The chain combines TRBV13 with TRBJ1-2, with unresolved D. CDR3 length: 13 residues. Per the germline V gene, CDR1 is PRHDT and CDR2 is FYEKMQ (reference sequence). Trimming took off 5 bases at V and 4 bases at J, with 11 bases between the two ends. The CDR3 DNA follows: TGTGCCAGCAGCCCGAGGAATTCCTATGGCTACACCTTC. Encoded protein: CASSPRNSYGYTF.

The CDR3 nucleotides read TGCGCCAGCAGCTTGGGAGCTAACTATGGCTACACCTTC. Its protein product is CASSLGANYGYTF. The chain couples TRBV5-1 to TRBJ1-2; D uncertain. Trimming took off 0 bases at V and 0 bases at J, with 3 bases between the two ends. The CDR3 spans 13 residues. Germline loops: CDR1 SGHRS, CDR2 YFSETQ.

The CDR3 nucleotides are TGTGCCAGCAGTCCCACGAACACCGGGGAGCTGTTTTTT. This gives the protein CASSPTNTGELFF. This chain joins TRBV25-1 and TRBJ2-2; D is undetermined. Germline V gene lookup returns CDR1 MGHDK and CDR2 SYGVNS. Trimming cost V 5 bases and J 0 bases, with 4 bases left between them. The CDR3 extends over 13 amino acids.